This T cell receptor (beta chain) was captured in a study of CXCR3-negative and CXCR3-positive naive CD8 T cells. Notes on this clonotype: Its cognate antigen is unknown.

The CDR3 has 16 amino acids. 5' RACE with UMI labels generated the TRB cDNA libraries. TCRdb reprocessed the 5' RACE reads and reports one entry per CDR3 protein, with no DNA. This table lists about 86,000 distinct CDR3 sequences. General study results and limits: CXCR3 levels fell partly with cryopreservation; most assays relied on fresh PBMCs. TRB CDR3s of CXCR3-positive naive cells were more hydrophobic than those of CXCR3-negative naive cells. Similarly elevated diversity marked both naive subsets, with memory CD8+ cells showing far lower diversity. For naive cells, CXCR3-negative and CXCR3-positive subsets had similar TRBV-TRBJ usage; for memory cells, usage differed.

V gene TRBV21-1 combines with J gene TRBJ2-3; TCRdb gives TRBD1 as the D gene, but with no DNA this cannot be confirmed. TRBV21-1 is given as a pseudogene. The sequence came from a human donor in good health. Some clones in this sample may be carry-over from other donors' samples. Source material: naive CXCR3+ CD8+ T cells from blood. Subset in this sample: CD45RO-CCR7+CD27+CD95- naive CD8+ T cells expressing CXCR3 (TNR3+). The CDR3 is CASSKGQAGATDTQYF.